The sequence of this TCR beta chain was determined in a study of cytomegalovirus exposure and HLA in healthy donors. 60 Vbeta and 13 Jbeta primers were used in PCR. Sequencing was performed with immunoSEQ multiplex PCR; in TCRdb, only in-frame clones are kept and a portion is missing. This repertoire shows 150,000 to 200,000 clones, around 84% found once; its top ten account for around 1.2%. With respect to this clone: As yet, its antigen is unknown.

Trimming shortened V by 3 bases and J by 4 bases, and 7 bases separated the two germline ends. In germline, CDR1 is WNHNN, CDR2 SYGVQD (reference sequence). The CDR3 extends over 12 amino acids. Findings of the study overall: A later analysis found common viral pathogens apparently linked to several of the most significant clusters. As a later analysis showed, a missense DCLRE1C variant was linked to trimming of TCR beta V- and J-genes. About 87% or about 30% of the time was how often most TCR beta V segments were productive, according to an earlier analysis.

This chain joins TRBV10-1 and TRBJ2-7; tentative D call: TRBD2 (5 bases). Sequencing was done on a sample of PBMCs. This TCR was sampled from a girl aged 2 to 9 in good health and CMV-seropositive. The CDR3 DNA reads TGCGCCAGCAGTGAACCGGGGTACGAGCAGTACTTC. This translates into CASSEPGYEQYF.